Below are 28 T cell receptor beta chains sequenced from a single sample in a study of CD8+CD57+ T cells in acquired aplastic anemia (dated by TCRdb to 2016 to 2019). Expansion of CD8+CD57+ cells had been shown by flow cytometry in the patients chosen for sequencing. Sequenced on an Illumina HiSeq 2000. Profiling of TCR beta VDJ combinations and CDR3 sequences used genomic DNA as the template. TCRdb ran its own pipeline on the public reads, namely fastp trimming at Q25 and MiXCR clone calling, and kept in-frame beta chains. Each record represents a unique CDR3 protein, reported with the most common genes and DNA among its rows. The sample table shows 180,000 or so distinct CDR3 sequences, and around 48% are seen once. The ten largest clones capture around 2% of the sample. The source material was sorted CD4+, CD8+, or CD8+CD57+ T cells (not recorded which) from PBMCs. These receptors were collected from a human donor with aplastic anemia.

This chain joins TRBV20-1 and TRBJ2-1; 11 bases align to TRBD2. The CDR3 runs to 14 residues. Germline V CDR1 and CDR2: DFQATT, SNEGSKA (reference sequence). With V trimmed by 7 bases and J by 5 bases, 7 bases remained unmatched. The CDR3 loop reads CSVPPGLADNEQFF. CDR3 in DNA: TGCAGTGTTCCACCGGGACTAGCGGACAATGAGCAGTTCTTC.

This clonotype came up once. This chain connects TRBV20-1 to TRBJ2-7; D call uncertain. Per the germline V gene, CDR1 is DFQATT and CDR2 is SNEGSKA (reference sequence). Trimming shortened V by 5 bases and J by 1 base, and 12 bases separated the two germline ends. This CDR3 is built from 13 residues. CDR3 nucleotide sequence: TGCAGTGCTGACCTTGACCCGTCCTACGAGCAGTACTTC. It yields the protein CSADLDPSYEQYF.

The chain carries TRBV10-3 and TRBJ1-2; possibly TRBD1 for D (5 bases). The CDR3 length is 11 residues. The germline CDR1 and CDR2 sequences are ENHRY and SYGVKD. The V end lost 8 bases, the J end lost 4 bases, and 8 bases lay between the germline ends. CDR3 coding DNA: TGTGCCATCGGGGCTGGCTATGGCTACACCTTC. Protein product: CAIGAGYGYTF.

This clonotype came up many times. V is TRBV10-3 and J is TRBJ2-5, with D perhaps TRBD2 (5 bases). Between the trimmed V and J ends, which lost 6 bases and 1 base, there was a span of 9 bases. Germline V gene data show CDR1 as ENHRY and CDR2 as SYGVKD. This CDR3 has 13 amino acids. DNA of the CDR3: TGTGCCATCAGCCCAGCGGCCCAAGAGACCCAGTACTTC. Translating it yields CAISPAAQETQYF.

This clonotype was detected only once. The J gene is TRBJ2-2, the V gene TRBV10-1; 8 bases are a match to TRBD2. The CDR3 sequence is 16 residues long. The J segment lost 7 bases and the V segment lost 0 bases, leaving 7 bases of the junction unmatched. CDR1 and CDR2 from the germline V gene are WNHNN and SYGVQD (reference sequence). Here the CDR3 reads CASSESGSGNVGELFF. CDR3 nucleotide sequence: TGCGCCAGCAGTGAGTCAGGTAGCGGGAATGTCGGGGAGCTGTTTTTT.

This clonotype was picked up many times. CDR3 nucleotide sequence: TGTGCCACCAGTGGGGTCTCCTACAATGAGCAGTTCTTC. Protein: CATSGVSYNEQFF. The V and J genes are TRBV24-1 and TRBJ2-1, with D unclear. The V and J ends lost 5 bases and 0 bases respectively, with 4 bases between them. CDR1 and CDR2 from the germline V gene are KGHDR and SFDVKD. The CDR3 totals 13 residues.

The V gene is TRBV5-1, the J gene TRBJ2-3, with TRBD1 matching over 8 bases. Germline values: CDR1 SGHRS, CDR2 YFSETQ. The CDR3 sequence is 14 residues long. The J segment lost 4 bases and the V segment lost 1 base, leaving 2 bases of the junction unmatched. This chain's CDR3 is CASSLPTGADTQYF. CDR3 in DNA: TGCGCCAGCAGCTTGCCGACAGGGGCAGATACGCAGTATTTT. The full variable domain, completed using reference TRBV5-1 and TRBJ2-3, is KAGVTQTPRYLIKTRGQQVTLSCSPISGHRSVSWYQQTPGQGLQFLFEYFSETQRNKGNFPGRFSGRQFSNSRSEMNVSTLELGDSALYLCASSLPTGADTQYFGPGTRLTVL.

This clonotype came up many times. The chain is built from TRBV3-1 and TRBJ1-6; D perhaps matches TRBD1 (5 bases). The CDR3 runs to 15 residues. Trimming cost V 3 bases and J 7 bases, with 13 bases left between them. Germline V CDR1 and CDR2: LGHDT, YNNKEL (reference sequence). CDR3 amino acids: CASSQGTGPNSPLHF. In DNA, the CDR3 is TGTGCCAGCAGCCAGGGGACGGGGCCAAATTCACCCCTCCACTTT.

The chain combines TRBV24-1 with TRBJ2-1, with D tentatively TRBD1 (6 bases). This CDR3 comprises 14 residues. V was clipped by 7 bases and J by 3 bases, with 12 bases between them. From germline, CDR1 is KGHDR and CDR2 SFDVKD. The CDR3 DNA reads as TGTGCCACCAGCCCAGGACAGATCTACAATGAGCAGTTCTTC. This encodes CATSPGQIYNEQFF.

This clonotype was detected many times. V and J are TRBV3-1 and TRBJ2-7; D remains ambiguous. In germline, CDR1 is LGHDT, CDR2 YNNKEL (reference sequence). The CDR3 contains 12 residues. Trimming cost V 4 bases and J 6 bases, with 10 bases left between them. Written as DNA, the CDR3 is TGTGCCAGCAGCCCTGGTCTCAGCGAGCAGTACTTC. This gives the protein CASSPGLSEQYF.

This clonotype has only one observation. The DNA of the CDR3 is TGTGCCAGCAGCTTTCGGCAAGGCACTGAAGCTTTCTTT. It is translated as CASSFRQGTEAFF. This chain uses TRBV7-2 with TRBJ1-1; no definite D call. CDR3 size: 13 residues. V gave up 3 bases and J gave up 4 bases, with 9 bases separating them. Germline V lookup: CDR1 SGHTA, CDR2 FQGNSA. Full variable domain (outside the CDR3, taken from reference TRBV7-2 and TRBJ1-1): GAGVSQSPSNKVTEKGKDVELRCDPISGHTALYWYRQSLGQGLEFLIYFQGNSAPDKSGLPSDRFSAERTGGSVSTLTIQRTQQEDSAVYLCASSFRQGTEAFFGQGTRLTVV.

This chain connects TRBV5-8 to TRBJ2-7; D call uncertain. V was trimmed by 3 bases and J by 4 bases, leaving 8 bases between them. There are 12 residues in the CDR3. Germline CDR1 and CDR2: SGHTS and YDEGEE. Here the CDR3 DNA reads TGTGCCAGCAGCTCCAACACATACGAGCAGTACTTC. Translation: CASSSNTYEQYF.

The CDR3, as DNA: TGTGCCAGCTCACCACCCACCGGGAGGCCGGCGCCCTATGGCTACACCTTC. Translating gives CASSPPTGRPAPYGYTF. This chain links TRBV18 with TRBJ1-2, with D hard to call. The CDR3 runs to 17 residues. Germline-derived CDR1 and CDR2 are KGHSH and LQKENI. V lost 0 bases and J 4 bases, leaving 18 bases between the germline ends.

In the case of this clonotype: An end of the junction differs from the germline gene, which may be a read error. The V and J genes are TRBV27 and TRBJ2-1; D is uncertain. In germline, CDR1 is MNHEY, CDR2 SMNVEV (reference sequence). The CDR3 sequence is 16 residues long. The CDR3 loop is CASRPLFWARDDEQLF. The CDR3 coding sequence is TGTGCCAGCAGGCCACTATTCTGGGCCCGAGATGATGAGCAGCTCTTC.

The rearrangement joins TRBV24-1 to TRBJ2-1; D is unresolved. CDR1 KGHDR and CDR2 SFDVKD come from the germline V gene. The ends were cut back, 4 bases at V and 0 bases at J, with 12 bases in the middle. CDR3 length: 16 residues. CDR3 protein: CATSDTTISSYNEQFF. The CDR3 nucleotides are TGTGCCACCAGTGACACGACCATCAGCTCCTACAATGAGCAGTTCTTC.

For this clonotype: Just one base apart from a much larger clone, this may be a read error. DNA for the CDR3: TGTGCCAGCAGGGATAGGGGGTTCCACACCGGGGAGCTGTTTTTT. It translates to CASRDRGFHTGELFF. The chain combines TRBV2 with TRBJ2-2; a weak D match, TRBD1 (6 bases). This CDR3 contains 15 residues. From germline, CDR1 is SNHLY and CDR2 FYNNEI. Trimming took 6 bases from V and 3 from J, leaving 14 bases between them. The full variable domain, its missing parts supplied by reference TRBV2 and TRBJ2-2, is EPEVTQTPSHQVTQMGQEVILRCVPISNHLYFYWYRQILGQKVEFLVSFYNNEISEKSEIFDDQFSVERPDGSNFTLKIRSTKLEDSAMYFCASRDRGFHTGELFFGEGSRLTVL.

This rearrangement joins TRBV7-2 to TRBJ2-3; no clear D gene. V lost 4 bases, J lost 6 bases, and 11 bases lay in between. The CDR3 is made up of 13 amino acids. Germline values: CDR1 SGHTA, CDR2 FQGNSA. CDR3: CASSSSPSDTQYF. The CDR3 bases are TGTGCCAGCAGCTCCTCCCCCTCCGATACGCAGTATTTT.

The V call is TRBV7-3, the J call TRBJ1-1; the D is unclear. V lost 5 bases to trimming and J lost 11 bases, with 18 bases between them. The CDR3 extends over 13 amino acids. The germline V gene encodes CDR1 SGHTA and CDR2 FQGTGA. The CDR3 sequence: CASSQTGSLEAFF. CDR3 nucleotide sequence: TGTGCCAGCAGCCAAACGGGTTCCCTGGAGGCTTTCTTT.

The chain joins TRBV7-2 to TRBJ2-5, with a weak D call TRBD1 (5 bases). V was trimmed by 0 bases and J by 4 bases, leaving 12 bases between them. The CDR3 covers 15 residues. In germline, CDR1 is SGHTA, CDR2 FQGNSA. The CDR3 region has the DNA TGTGCCAGCAGCTTAGCGACAAGGCAGGGAGAGACCCAGTACTTC. As protein: CASSLATRQGETQYF.

CDR3 sequence: CATSVDRVNSQPQHF. The CDR3 DNA reads TGTGCCACCAGCGTTGACAGGGTAAACTCTCAGCCCCAGCATTTT. The rearrangement uses TRBV15 and TRBJ1-5, with TRBD1 identical over 7 bases. The germline V gene encodes CDR1 LNHNV and CDR2 YYDKDF (reference sequence). J gave up 6 bases and V 5 bases, and 10 bases lay outside the gene matches. This CDR3 contains 15 residues.

The chain links TRBV20-1 to TRBJ2-3; 9 nucleotides match TRBD2. Trimming took 8 bases from V and 2 from J; bases not matched to a gene: 11. CDR3 length equals 15 residues. Germline V gene data show CDR1 as DFQATT and CDR2 as SNEGSKA (reference sequence). The CDR3 DNA reads as TGCAGTACCGAACTAGCGGGCTCTCACACAGATACGCAGTATTTT. It encodes CSTELAGSHTDTQYF.

This clonotype occurred many times. CDR3 sequence: CASIKDRLNTEAFF. As DNA, the CDR3 is TGTGCCAGTATAAAGGACAGGTTAAACACTGAAGCTTTCTTT. This chain connects TRBV19 to TRBJ1-1, with 7 bases lining up with TRBD1. Looked up from germline, CDR1 is LNHDA and CDR2 is SQIVND (reference sequence). The CDR3 is 14 amino acids. V trimming: 7 bases; J trimming: 2 bases; junction bases outside the gene matches: 7.

The rearrangement links TRBV18 to TRBJ2-7, with 11 bases lining up with TRBD2. CDR3 size: 16 residues. Germline V gives CDR1 KGHSH, CDR2 LQKENI. Losses at the gene ends were 2 bases for V and 6 bases for J; bases not matched to a gene: 9. The CDR3 DNA is TGTGCCAGCTCACCAGCGGGAACTAGCGGGGGTGTCGAGCAGTACTTC. Translation gives CASSPAGTSGGVEQYF.

This clonotype has at least ten counts. The chain carries TRBV12-3 or TRBV12-4 and TRBJ1-3; 7 bases align to TRBD1. The length of the CDR3 is 14 residues. V lost 6 bases and J lost 1; bases outside the gene matches: 3. CDR3 DNA sequence: TGTGCCAGCAGCTCGACAGGGTCTGGAAACACCATATATTTT. Translation: CASSSTGSGNTIYF.

This chain uses TRBV7-3 with TRBJ2-7; D call uncertain. The CDR3 sequence is 18 residues long. Germline V CDR1 and CDR2: SGHTA, FQGTGA. V shed 2 bases and J shed 2 bases, with 22 bases lying between them. Here the CDR3 reads CASSLRPADRSIPYEQYF. DNA for the CDR3: TGTGCCAGCAGCTTACGGCCCGCCGACCGTTCAATTCCCTACGAGCAGTACTTC.

Of note for this clonotype: A single base separates this from a much larger clone, so it may be a read error. The chain employs TRBV28 and TRBJ1-6, with D perhaps TRBD1 (6 bases). The V gene lost 8 bases and the J gene lost 7 bases, with 15 bases spanning the gap. The CDR3 runs to 14 residues. Germline CDR1 is MDHEN and CDR2 is SYDVKM. DNA for the CDR3: TGTGCCAGCGCCCTAAACAGGGTAAATTCACCCCTCCACTTT. Its translation: CASALNRVNSPLHF.

The V call is TRBV6-1, the J call TRBJ2-5; D is uncertain. CDR3 length: 15 residues. Trimming stripped 6 bases from V and 4 bases from J, with 18 bases between. Germline V gene sequence: CDR1 MNHNS, CDR2 SASEGT. The CDR3 loop reads CASSPNSVAGETQYF. The CDR3 DNA reads TGTGCCAGCAGCCCCAATTCAGTGGCAGGAGAGACCCAGTACTTC.

Note on this clonotype: Germline and junction disagree at one end, which may indicate a read error. The CDR3 region is CASSNSNLNEKLSF. The CDR3 bases are TGTGCCAGCAGTAACAGCAACTTAAATGAAAAACTGTCTTTT. The chain links TRBV2 to TRBJ1-4; D is unresolved. In germline, CDR1 is SNHLY, CDR2 FYNNEI. This CDR3 region has 14 residues.